The 10 T cell receptor beta chains listed next were all sequenced from one sample in a study of OX40 agonist ivuxolimab in advanced cancers. Library preparation employed the immunoSEQ multiplex PCR assay. This is the immuneACCESS table as TCRdb keeps it, with only in-frame sequences that have V and J called. A part of the clones is gone; compared with another copy, unresolved V genes explain less than half, and the rest is unexplained. This sample is represented by 53,000 or so clones; about four fifths of them were singletons. The ten largest clones capture approximately 13% of the sample. This sample comprised CD4+ or CD8+ T cells sorted from blood, obtained in a trial of the OX40 agonist ivuxolimab. These receptors came from an adult with an advanced solid tumor such as melanoma, head and neck, liver or kidney cancer.

This clone was seen only a few times. V is TRBV13 and J is TRBJ2-1; 14 bases are shared with TRBD2. CDR3 length: 17 amino acids. With V trimmed by 2 bases and J by 9 bases, 9 bases remained unmatched. Germline lookup yields CDR1 PRHDT and CDR2 FYEKMQ (reference sequence). The CDR3 region is CASSLSTGLAGVGEQFF. Written as DNA, the CDR3 is TGTGCCAGCAGCTTATCAACGGGACTAGCGGGAGTAGGTGAGCAGTTCTTC.

The chain joins TRBV21-1 to TRBJ2-2; the table's D gene call, TRBD2, was not cross checked with the DNA. TRBV21-1 is assigned pseudogene status. The CDR3 runs 19 residues. The CDR3 nucleotides read TGTGCCAGCAGCAAGAAGGATAGTCGGGAGGCAGCGAACACCGGGGAGCTGTTTTTT. It translates to CASSKKDSREAANTGELFF.

This chain joins TRBV5-1 and TRBJ2-7; either TRBD1 or TRBD2 may fit D (6 bases each). The CDR3 runs to 15 residues. Deletions cut 0 bases from V and 0 bases from J, with 10 bases between. Germline V gene lookup returns CDR1 SGHRS and CDR2 YFSETQ. The CDR3, as DNA: TGCGCCAGCAGCTTGGTCGGGGGCAGCTCCTACGAGCAGTACTTC. This gives the protein CASSLVGGSSYEQYF.

This clone was observed a few times. This chain uses TRBV28 with TRBJ1-2; D uncertain. V was shortened by 2 bases and J by 2 bases, with 0 bases between the two germline ends. The CDR3 covers 11 residues. The V gene's germline CDR1 is MDHEN and CDR2 SYDVKM. CDR3 sequence: CASSLNYGYTF. CDR3 bases: TGTGCCAGCAGTTTAAACTATGGCTACACCTTC.

The chain's CDR3 is CASSLNTIQGHTEAFF. The CDR3 DNA reads TGTGCCAGCAGCTTAAACACAATACAGGGTCACACTGAAGCTTTCTTT. The rearrangement uses TRBV7-9 and TRBJ1-1; D is perhaps TRBD1 (6 bases). This CDR3 is built from 16 residues. V lost 2 bases and J lost 3, with 16 bases in between. Germline-derived CDR1 and CDR2 are SEHNR and FQNEAQ (reference sequence).

The chain carries TRBV19 and TRBJ1-2, with D maybe TRBD1 (6 bases). V was cut by 6 bases and J by 4 bases, with 18 bases left in between. The germline V gene has CDR1 LNHDA and CDR2 SQIVND (reference sequence). This CDR3 spans 15 amino acids. CDR3 sequence reads: CASRARQDSIYGYTF. The CDR3 nucleotides read TGTGCCAGTAGAGCTAGACAGGACAGCATCTATGGCTACACCTTC.

The gene calls are TRBV30 and TRBJ1-2; possibly TRBD1 for D (5 bases). V dropped 2 bases and J dropped 4 bases, with 26 bases sitting between them. The V gene's germline CDR1 is GTSNPN and CDR2 SVGIG (reference sequence). The CDR3 is 18 residues long. CDR3 sequence (DNA): TGTGCCTGGAGTAGGTTGAGGGGAACAGCGAGATTTTCCTATGGCTACACCTTC. It codes for CAWSRLRGTARFSYGYTF.

The chain joins TRBV4-2 to TRBJ2-7; a weak D match, TRBD2 (6 bases). The CDR3 runs 17 residues. V shed 0 bases and J shed 0 bases, with 15 bases lying between them. CDR1 is LGHNA and CDR2 is YNFKEQ in the germline V gene. In nucleotides, the CDR3 is TGTGCCAGCAGCCAAGAGAAGGCGGGATTGGCCTCCTACGAGCAGTACTTC. Translating gives CASSQEKAGLASYEQYF.

This clone appeared once. The chain joins TRBV19 to TRBJ1-4, with a tentative D call TRBD1 (5 bases). This CDR3 comprises 16 residues. Trimming took off 5 bases at V and 4 bases at J, with 17 bases between the two ends. The germline CDR1 and CDR2 sequences are LNHDA and SQIVND (reference sequence). The CDR3 DNA reads as TGTGCCAGTAGTGATTCCTGGGGCAGAGATAATGAAAAACTGTTTTTT. This codes for CASSDSWGRDNEKLFF.

The chain has TRBV7-9 and TRBJ1-2, with 9 bases fitting TRBD1. V shed 0 bases, J shed 8 bases, and the junction held 13 bases outside the gene matches. The germline gives CDR1 SEHNR, CDR2 FQNEAQ (reference sequence). The CDR3 extends over 17 amino acids. CDR3 sequence reads: CASSLAGPWDRVGGYTF. In DNA, the CDR3 is TGTGCCAGCAGCTTAGCTGGTCCGTGGGACAGGGTAGGCGGCTACACCTTC.